This T cell receptor (beta chain) originates from a study of cytomegalovirus exposure and HLA in healthy donors. Broader study findings: A reported reduction in N-insertions relative to the approximately 640-donor mean was seen in an Asian-associated ancestry cluster in a later analysis. Earlier results showed most TCR beta V segments being productive about 87% or about 30% of the time. Another analysis was done later, and it associated 16,951 TCR beta sequences with HLA alleles at 0.05 false discovery rate. Further analysis, carried out later, found HLA-associated TCR beta chains more clonally expanded than equally common other chains.

About this clone: No antigen is known for it.

The primer mix had 60 Vbeta and 13 Jbeta primers. Here immunoSEQ multiplex PCR was the method, and the copy in TCRdb shows in-frame clones only, minus some. This table has approximately 120,000 clones, roughly 68% appearing once. CDR1 is SGHTA and CDR2 is FQGNSA in the germline V gene. V lost 2 bases and J lost 0; bases outside the gene matches: 8. This CDR3 has 17 residues. This receptor was obtained from a woman aged 50 to 65 in good health and CMV-seropositive. The V gene is TRBV7-2, the J gene TRBJ1-1; TRBD1 matches at 8 bases. The sample taken for sequencing was PBMCs. CDR3 DNA sequence: TGTGCCAGCAGCTTACTCACAGGGGGGGGAATGAACACTGAAGCTTTCTTT. Protein: CASSLLTGGGMNTEAFF. Full variable domain (rest looked up from reference TRBV7-2 and TRBJ1-1): GAGVSQSPSNKVTEKGKDVELRCDPISGHTALYWYRQSLGQGLEFLIYFQGNSAPDKSGLPSDRFSAERTGGSVSTLTIQRTQQEDSAVYLCASSLLTGGGMNTEAFFGQGTRLTVV.